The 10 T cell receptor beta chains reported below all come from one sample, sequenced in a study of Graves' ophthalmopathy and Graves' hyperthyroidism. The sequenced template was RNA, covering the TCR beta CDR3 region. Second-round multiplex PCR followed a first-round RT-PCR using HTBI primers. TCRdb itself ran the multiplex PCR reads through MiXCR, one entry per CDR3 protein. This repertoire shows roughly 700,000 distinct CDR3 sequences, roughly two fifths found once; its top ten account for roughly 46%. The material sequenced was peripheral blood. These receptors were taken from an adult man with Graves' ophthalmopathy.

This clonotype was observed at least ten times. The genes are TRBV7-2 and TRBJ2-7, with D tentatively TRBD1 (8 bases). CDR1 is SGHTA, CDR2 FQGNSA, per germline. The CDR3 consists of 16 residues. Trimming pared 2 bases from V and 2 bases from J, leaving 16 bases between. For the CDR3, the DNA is TGTGCCAGCAGCTTATCTTGGACAGGGACTACCTACGAGCAGTACTTC. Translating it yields CASSLSWTGTTYEQYF.

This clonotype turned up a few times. CDR3 region: CASSRGTGTEAFF. CDR3 in DNA: TGTGCCAGCAGCCGTGGGACAGGGACTGAAGCTTTCTTT. The genes are TRBV7-9 and TRBJ1-1; 9 positions agree with TRBD1. The V gene's germline CDR1 is SEHNR and CDR2 FQNEAQ (reference sequence). CDR3 length equals 13 residues. V dropped 5 bases and J dropped 5; count of bases not matched to a gene: 3.

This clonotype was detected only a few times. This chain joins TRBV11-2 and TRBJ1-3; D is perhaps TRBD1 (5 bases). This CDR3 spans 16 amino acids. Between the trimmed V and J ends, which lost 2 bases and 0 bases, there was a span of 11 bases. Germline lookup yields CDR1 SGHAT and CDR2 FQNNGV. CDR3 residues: CASSLRAGSSGNTIYF. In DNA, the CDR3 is TGTGCCAGCAGCTTACGGGCAGGGAGCTCTGGAAACACCATATATTTT.

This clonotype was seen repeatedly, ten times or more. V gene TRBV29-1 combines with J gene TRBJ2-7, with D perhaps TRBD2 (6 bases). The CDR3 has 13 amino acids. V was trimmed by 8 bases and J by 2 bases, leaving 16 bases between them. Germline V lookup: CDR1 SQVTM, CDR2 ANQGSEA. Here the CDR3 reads CSCQASVTYEQYF. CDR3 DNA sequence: TGCAGCTGTCAGGCTAGCGTTACCTACGAGCAGTACTTC.

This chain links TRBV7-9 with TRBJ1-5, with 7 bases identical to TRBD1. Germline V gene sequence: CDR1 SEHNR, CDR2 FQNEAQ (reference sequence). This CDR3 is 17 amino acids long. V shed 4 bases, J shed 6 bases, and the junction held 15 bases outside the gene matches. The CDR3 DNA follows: TGTGCCAGCAGCTACCGACAGGGTCCATCCTTTCGTCAGCCCCAGCATTTT. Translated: CASSYRQGPSFRQPQHF. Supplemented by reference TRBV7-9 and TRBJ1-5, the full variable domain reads DTGVSQNPRHKITKRGQNVTFRCDPISEHNRLYWYRQTLGQGPEFLTYFQNEAQLEKSRLLSDRFSAERPKGSFSTLEIQRTEQGDSAMYLCASSYRQGPSFRQPQHFGDGTRLSIL.

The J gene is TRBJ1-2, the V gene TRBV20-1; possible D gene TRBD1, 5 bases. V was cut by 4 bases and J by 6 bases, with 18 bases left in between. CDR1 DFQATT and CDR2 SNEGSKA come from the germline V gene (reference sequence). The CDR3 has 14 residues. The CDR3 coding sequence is TGCAGTGCTATAGCAGGGACCGACTGGGATGGCTACACCTTC. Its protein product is CSAIAGTDWDGYTF.

CDR3 protein: CASTGDQPQHF. CDR3 nucleotides: TGTGCCTCGACAGGGGATCAGCCCCAGCATTTT. The chain combines TRBV10-3 with TRBJ1-5; the match to TRBD1 covers 8 bases. The length of the CDR3 is 11 residues. V lost 11 bases to trimming and J lost 5 bases; unmatched junction nucleotides: 2. Germline loops: CDR1 ENHRY, CDR2 SYGVKD.

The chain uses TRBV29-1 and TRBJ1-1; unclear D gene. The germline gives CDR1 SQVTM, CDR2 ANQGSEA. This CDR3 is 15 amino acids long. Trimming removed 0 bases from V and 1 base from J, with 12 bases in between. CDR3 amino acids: CSVEDWRQPNTEAFF. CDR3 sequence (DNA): TGCAGCGTTGAAGATTGGAGGCAACCGAACACTGAAGCTTTCTTT.

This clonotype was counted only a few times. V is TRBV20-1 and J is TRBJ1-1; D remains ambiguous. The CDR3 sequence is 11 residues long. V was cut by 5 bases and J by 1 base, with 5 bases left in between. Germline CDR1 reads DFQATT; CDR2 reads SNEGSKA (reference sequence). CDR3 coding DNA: TGCAGTGCTTTCGAGAACACTGAAGCTTTCTTT. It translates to CSAFENTEAFF.

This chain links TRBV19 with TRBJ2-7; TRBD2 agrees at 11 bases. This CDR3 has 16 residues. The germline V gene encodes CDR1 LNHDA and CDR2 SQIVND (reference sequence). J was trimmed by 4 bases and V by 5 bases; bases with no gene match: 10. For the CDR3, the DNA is TGTGCCAGTAGTCTATCTACTAGCGGGAGAGCGTACGAGCAGTACTTC. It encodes CASSLSTSGRAYEQYF.